This TCR beta chain was captured by sequencing in a study of cytotoxic CD8 clonotypes in ibrutinib-treated CLL. Across the whole study: IGHV unmutated roughly 17; relapsed/refractory 11 to 12; treatment-naive some 16. Productive templates per sample averaged roughly 250,000; productive rearrangements, just under 95,000. Whole-study findings and limits: Rare overall, public clonotypes shrank or held steady under therapy.

As for this clone: Its antigen is not identified.

Trimming removed 0 bases from V and 6 bases from J, with 9 bases in between. The CDR3 runs 13 residues. From germline, CDR1 is SQVTM and CDR2 ANQGSEA. Sequencing used immunoSEQ multiplex PCR; TCRdb keeps in-frame clones, though not all of them. The data contain roughly 250,000 clones, under 80% of them singletons. The sample in question was PBMCs, obtained after 24 months of ibrutinib treatment. The chain carries TRBV29-1 and TRBJ2-1; D is undetermined. The TCR was taken from a human donor with chronic lymphocytic leukemia. CDR3 bases: TGCAGCGTTGAAGAGCGGAACCCCAATGAGCAGTTCTTC. It translates to CSVEERNPNEQFF.